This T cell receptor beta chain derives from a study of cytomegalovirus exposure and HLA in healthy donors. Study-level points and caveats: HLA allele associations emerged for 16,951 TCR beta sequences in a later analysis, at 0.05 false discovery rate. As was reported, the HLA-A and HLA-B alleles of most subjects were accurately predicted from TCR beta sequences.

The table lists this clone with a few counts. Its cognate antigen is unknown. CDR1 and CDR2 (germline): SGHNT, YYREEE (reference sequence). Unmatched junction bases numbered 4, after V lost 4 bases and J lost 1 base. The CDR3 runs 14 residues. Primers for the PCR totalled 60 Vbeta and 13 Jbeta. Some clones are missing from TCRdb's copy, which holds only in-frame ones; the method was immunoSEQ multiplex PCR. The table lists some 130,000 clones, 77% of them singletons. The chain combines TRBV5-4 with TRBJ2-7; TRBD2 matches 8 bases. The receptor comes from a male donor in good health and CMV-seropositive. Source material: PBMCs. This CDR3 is CASSPGGKSYEQYF. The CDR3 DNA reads TGTGCCAGCAGCCCGGGGGGGAAGTCCTACGAGCAGTACTTC.